The rows below give T cell receptor beta chains drawn from one sample of a study of shared clonotypes between healthy human individuals. Repertoires were generated with immunoSEQ multiplex PCR, while TCRdb's copy carries only in-frame clones and drops some. The sample has 2 million to 2.5 million clones, around 95% seen once. Sequencing was carried out using naive CD4+ T cells sorted from blood. Receptors were obtained from a man aged 18-30 years in good health. Both conserved end residues are part of each CDR3. A D gene is named only where the DNA matches it firmly. Where a row states a size, it is once, few, many or the class of an expanded clone; other rows omit it.

CDR3: CASSYEGGGTDTQYF
DNA: TGTGCCAGCAGTTACGAAGGGGGTGGCACAGATACGCAGTATTTT
V: TRBV6-5
J: TRBJ2-3
size: once
D: .

CDR3: CAISEQGYETQYF
DNA: TGTGCCATCAGTGAGCAGGGATACGAGACCCAGTACTTC
V: TRBV10-3
J: TRBJ2-5
size: once
D: .

CDR3: CASSPQVEGGKRAFF
DNA: TGTGCCAGCTCACCACAGGTGGAAGGGGGTAAAAGGGCTTTCTTT
V: TRBV18
J: TRBJ1-1
size: .
D: .

CDR3: CASSVVPSPNTGELFF
DNA: TGTGCCAGCAGCGTAGTTCCTAGCCCGAACACCGGGGAGCTGTTTTTT
V: TRBV9
J: TRBJ2-2
size: .
D: .

CDR3: CAWSVSRQNTEAFF
DNA: TGTGCCTGGAGTGTATCGAGACAGAACACTGAAGCTTTCTTT
V: TRBV30
J: TRBJ1-1
size: .
D: .

CDR3: CASTQGVNTGELFF
DNA: TGTGCCAGCACCCAGGGAGTAAACACCGGGGAGCTGTTTTTT
V: TRBV25-1
J: TRBJ2-2
size: .
D: .

CDR3: CASSLGNRGADTQYF
DNA: TGCGCCAGCAGCTTGGGCAACAGGGGCGCAGATACGCAGTATTTT
V: TRBV5-1
J: TRBJ2-3
size: .
D: TRBD1

CDR3: CASSLPAEENTIYF
DNA: TGTGCCAGCAGTTTACCGGCAGAGGAAAACACCATATATTTT
V: TRBV28
J: TRBJ1-3
size: .
D: .

CDR3: CATSRGGTAAEKLFF
DNA: TGTGCCACCAGCAGAGGTGGGACAGCCGCCGAAAAACTGTTTTTT
V: TRBV15
J: TRBJ1-4
size: .
D: TRBD1

CDR3: CASSLGPGRQNTEAFF
DNA: TGCGCCAGCAGCTTGGGCCCAGGAAGACAGAACACTGAAGCTTTCTTT
V: TRBV5-1
J: TRBJ1-1
size: .
D: .

CDR3: CATSRDRQRPSYGYTF
DNA: TGTGCCACCAGCAGAGATCGACAGCGCCCCTCCTATGGCTACACCTTC
V: TRBV15
J: TRBJ1-2
size: .
D: .

CDR3: CSVGRGNGETQYF
DNA: TGCAGCGTTGGACGCGGGAACGGAGAGACCCAGTACTTC
V: TRBV29-1
J: TRBJ2-5
size: .
D: .

CDR3: CASTLPPTANYGYTF
DNA: TGTGCCAGCACCCTCCCCCCGACAGCGAACTATGGCTACACCTTC
V: TRBV2
J: TRBJ1-2
size: .
D: .

CDR3: CASDTGGLGNQPQHF
DNA: TGTGCCAGCGATACAGGGGGCCTTGGCAATCAGCCCCAGCATTTT
V: TRBV6-1
J: TRBJ1-5
size: once
D: TRBD1

CDR3: CASSLGQGAEKLFF
DNA: TGTGCCAGTAGTCTTGGACAGGGGGCTGAAAAACTGTTTTTT
V: TRBV19
J: TRBJ1-4
size: .
D: TRBD1

CDR3: CASSSTSGGQETQYF
DNA: TGTGCCAGCAGCTCGACTAGCGGGGGGCAAGAGACCCAGTACTTC
V: TRBV9
J: TRBJ2-5
size: .
D: TRBD2

CDR3: CASSLGAQPQHF
DNA: TGTGCCAGCAGCTTAGGGGCTCAGCCCCAGCATTTT
V: TRBV7-2
J: TRBJ1-5
size: .
D: .

CDR3: CASSLAYSGGWTPLHF
DNA: TGCGCCAGCAGCTTGGCTTATTCAGGGGGATGGACACCCCTCCACTTT
V: TRBV5-1
J: TRBJ1-6
size: .
D: TRBD1

CDR3: CASSPETGGHVAFF
DNA: TGCGCCAGCAGCCCGGAGACAGGGGGCCATGTAGCTTTCTTT
V: TRBV4-3
J: TRBJ1-1
size: .
D: TRBD1

CDR3: CASSPWINEQFF
DNA: TGTGCCAGCAGCCCGTGGATAAATGAGCAGTTCTTC
V: TRBV7-2
J: TRBJ2-1
size: .
D: .

CDR3: CASRGGTQETQYF
DNA: TGCGCCAGCAGGGGGGGGACCCAAGAGACCCAGTACTTC
V: TRBV5-1
J: TRBJ2-5
size: once
D: TRBD2

CDR3: CASSDGQGRQPQHF
DNA: TGTGCCAGCAGTGACGGACAGGGTAGGCAGCCCCAGCATTTT
V: TRBV6-5
J: TRBJ1-5
size: .
D: TRBD1

CDR3: CASSYRGQGGDQPQHF
DNA: TGTGCCAGCAGTTACCGCGGACAGGGGGGAGACCAGCCCCAGCATTTT
V: TRBV6-6
J: TRBJ1-5
size: .
D: TRBD1

CDR3: CASRQGQGNTGELFF
DNA: TGTGCCAGCAGACAGGGACAGGGGAACACCGGGGAGCTGTTTTTT
V: TRBV28
J: TRBJ2-2
size: .
D: TRBD1

CDR3: CASSETGGGAKDTQYF
DNA: TGTGCCAGTAGCGAAACTGGAGGGGGGGCCAAAGATACGCAGTATTTT
V: TRBV19
J: TRBJ2-3
size: .
D: .

CDR3: CASSLDVLKGYEQYF
DNA: TGCGCCAGCAGCTTGGATGTGCTTAAGGGCTACGAGCAGTACTTC
V: TRBV5-1
J: TRBJ2-7
size: few
D: .

CDR3: CASSQLAGGAGTQYF
DNA: TGTGCCAGCAGCCAACTAGCGGGGGGGGCCGGGACCCAGTACTTC
V: TRBV6-5
J: TRBJ2-5
size: once
D: TRBD2

CDR3: CATSRDRYYEQYF
DNA: TGTGCCACCAGCAGAGACAGGTACTACGAGCAGTACTTC
V: TRBV15
J: TRBJ2-7
size: .
D: .

CDR3: CASSRGLAGDSTDTQYF
DNA: TGTGCCAGCAGTCGGGGCCTAGCGGGTGATAGCACAGATACGCAGTATTTT
V: TRBV28
J: TRBJ2-3
size: .
D: TRBD2

CDR3: CATSRGEGYGYTF
DNA: TGTGCCACCAGCAGAGGAGAGGGCTATGGCTACACCTTC
V: TRBV15
J: TRBJ1-2
size: .
D: .

CDR3: CASSLERTEETQYF
DNA: TGTGCCAGCAGCTTAGAACGGACCGAAGAGACCCAGTACTTC
V: TRBV7-6
J: TRBJ2-5
size: once
D: .

CDR3: CASSPDGSYNEQFF
DNA: TGTGCCAGCAGCCCGGACGGATCCTACAATGAGCAGTTCTTC
V: TRBV5-4
J: TRBJ2-1
size: .
D: .

CDR3: CASSPRGPEAFF
DNA: TGTGCCAGCTCACCACGAGGGCCTGAAGCTTTCTTT
V: TRBV18
J: TRBJ1-1
size: .
D: .

CDR3: CASSQPGRNNEQFF
DNA: TGCGCCAGCAGCCAACCGGGACGAAACAATGAGCAGTTCTTC
V: TRBV4-1
J: TRBJ2-1
size: .
D: .

CDR3: CASSVSRVGNQPQHF
DNA: TGTGCCAGCAGTGTATCCAGGGTGGGCAATCAGCCCCAGCATTTT
V: TRBV2
J: TRBJ1-5
size: once
D: .

CDR3: CASSLADSTDTQYF
DNA: TGCGCCAGCAGCTTGGCCGACAGCACAGATACGCAGTATTTT
V: TRBV5-1
J: TRBJ2-3
size: few
D: .

CDR3: CASSGLAFSYEQYF
DNA: TGTGCCAGCAGTGGACTAGCGTTCTCCTACGAGCAGTACTTC
V: TRBV6-1
J: TRBJ2-7
size: .
D: TRBD2

CDR3: CASSVAGSSNNEQFF
DNA: TGTGCCAGCAGCGTAGCGGGCAGCTCCAACAATGAGCAGTTCTTC
V: TRBV9
J: TRBJ2-1
size: once
D: .

CDR3: CASSPSGTSNEQYF
DNA: TGTGCCAGCTCACCATCCGGGACTAGCAACGAGCAGTACTTC
V: TRBV18
J: TRBJ2-7
size: once
D: TRBD2

CDR3: CASSWKETQYF
DNA: TGTGCCAGCAGTTGGAAAGAGACCCAGTACTTC
V: TRBV6-5
J: TRBJ2-5
size: .
D: .

CDR3: CAWSASHALHF
DNA: TGTGCCTGGAGCGCGAGTCATGCCCTCCACTTT
V: TRBV30
J: TRBJ1-6
size: .
D: .

CDR3: CASSPGVVAGELFF
DNA: TGTGCCAGCTCACCAGGGGTAGTCGCCGGGGAGCTGTTTTTT
V: TRBV18
J: TRBJ2-2
size: .
D: .

CDR3: CAGTPAGGETQYF
DNA: TGTGCCGGGACTCCAGCGGGAGGAGAGACCCAGTACTTC
V: TRBV30
J: TRBJ2-5
size: .
D: TRBD2

CDR3: CASSLTFYNSPLHF
DNA: TGTGCCAGCAGCTTGACCTTCTATAATTCACCCCTCCACTTT
V: TRBV5-6
J: TRBJ1-6
size: .
D: .

CDR3: CASSLGSRTGGGEQYF
DNA: TGTGCCAGCAGCTTGGGTTCGAGGACAGGGGGCGGCGAGCAGTACTTC
V: TRBV5-4
J: TRBJ2-7
size: .
D: TRBD1

CDR3: CSVAIGADTQYF
DNA: TGCAGCGTAGCCATAGGGGCAGATACGCAGTATTTT
V: TRBV29-1
J: TRBJ2-3
size: .
D: .

CDR3: CAETGGRVYEQYF
DNA: TGTGCCGAAACGGGGGGCAGGGTCTACGAGCAGTACTTC
V: TRBV21-1
J: TRBJ2-7
size: .
D: .

CDR3: CASSLVAGANTEAFF
DNA: TGCGCCAGCAGCTTGGTGGCAGGAGCGAACACTGAAGCTTTCTTT
V: TRBV5-1
J: TRBJ1-1
size: .
D: .

CDR3: CASSKDRAGYNEQFF
DNA: TGTGCCAGCAGCAAAGACAGGGCCGGGTACAATGAGCAGTTCTTC
V: TRBV9
J: TRBJ2-1
size: .
D: TRBD1

CDR3: CASSYADRGVYEQYF
DNA: TGTGCCAGCAGTTACGCCGACAGGGGTGTCTACGAGCAGTACTTC
V: TRBV6-5
J: TRBJ2-7
size: .
D: TRBD1

CDR3: CASSLSVLAGGNPQETQYF
DNA: TGTGCCAGCAGCTTGAGCGTCCTAGCGGGGGGAAACCCCCAAGAGACCCAGTACTTC
V: TRBV5-6
J: TRBJ2-5
size: .
D: TRBD2

CDR3: CASSPRTSGGIYEQYF
DNA: TGTGCCAGCAGTCCGCGGACTAGCGGGGGAATTTACGAGCAGTACTTC
V: TRBV7-9
J: TRBJ2-7
size: .
D: TRBD2

CDR3: CASSFGVTGELFF
DNA: TGTGCCAGCAGCTTCGGAGTCACCGGGGAGCTGTTTTTT
V: TRBV7-8
J: TRBJ2-2
size: .
D: .

CDR3: CASKNTGQTNQPQHF
DNA: TGTGCCAGTAAGAACACGGGACAGACTAATCAGCCCCAGCATTTT
V: TRBV19
J: TRBJ1-5
size: few
D: TRBD1

CDR3: CATRRAETQYF
DNA: TGTGCCACCAGGAGGGCAGAGACCCAGTACTTC
V: TRBV6-5
J: TRBJ2-5
size: .
D: .

CDR3: CASSMDRDGNQPQHF
DNA: TGTGCCAGTAGTATGGACAGGGACGGCAATCAGCCCCAGCATTTT
V: TRBV19
J: TRBJ1-5
size: .
D: TRBD1

CDR3: CASSSSGTGNSPLHF
DNA: TGTGCCAGCAGTTCATCCGGGACAGGGAATTCACCCCTCCACTTT
V: TRBV27
J: TRBJ1-6
size: .
D: TRBD1

CDR3: CASSQGQGNDEQFF
DNA: TGCGCCAGCAGCCAAGGACAGGGGAACGATGAGCAGTTCTTC
V: TRBV4-3
J: TRBJ2-1
size: .
D: TRBD1

CDR3: CASSYTSPNTGELFF
DNA: TGTGCCAGCAGTTACACGTCTCCGAACACCGGGGAGCTGTTTTTT
V: TRBV6-6
J: TRBJ2-2
size: .
D: .

CDR3: CASSAALPGQEKTQYF
DNA: TGCGCCAGCAGCGCGGCACTCCCGGGACAGGAAAAGACCCAGTACTTC
V: TRBV5-1
J: TRBJ2-5
size: .
D: TRBD1